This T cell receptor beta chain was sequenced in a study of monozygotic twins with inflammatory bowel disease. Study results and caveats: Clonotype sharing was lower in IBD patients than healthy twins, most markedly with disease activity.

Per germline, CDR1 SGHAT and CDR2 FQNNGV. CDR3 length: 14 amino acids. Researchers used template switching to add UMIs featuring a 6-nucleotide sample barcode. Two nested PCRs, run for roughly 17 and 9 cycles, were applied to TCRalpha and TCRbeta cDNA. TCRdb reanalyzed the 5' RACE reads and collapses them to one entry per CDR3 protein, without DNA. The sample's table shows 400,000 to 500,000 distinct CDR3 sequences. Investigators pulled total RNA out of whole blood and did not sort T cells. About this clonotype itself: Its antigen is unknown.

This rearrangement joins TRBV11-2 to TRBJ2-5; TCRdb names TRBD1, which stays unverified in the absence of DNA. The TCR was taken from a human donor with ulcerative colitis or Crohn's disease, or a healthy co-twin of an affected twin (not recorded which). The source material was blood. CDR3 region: CASSLTGTQETQYF.